This T cell receptor (beta chain) comes out of a study of blood T cell repertoires in COVID-19. V lost 6 bases, J lost 0 bases, and 12 bases lay in between. The germline V gene encodes CDR1 KGHSH and CDR2 LQKENI. The length of the CDR3 is 15 residues. Clones were read by immunoSEQ multiplex PCR, and TCRdb kept only the in-frame ones, dropping some. The sample shows some 93,000 clones, around 86% of them seen only once. The V call is TRBV18, the J call TRBJ1-5; D is unresolved. The TCR originated in a man aged 60 to 75 with acute or convalescent COVID-19. Sequencing input: peripheral blood. Written as DNA, the CDR3 is TGTGCCAGCTCGATGGACGGGGATAGCAATCAGCCCCAGCATTTT. Its translation: CASSMDGDSNQPQHF.